This entry lists 18 T cell receptor beta chains sequenced from one sample in a study of blood T cell repertoires in COVID-19. This table comes from immunoSEQ multiplex PCR, and its TCRdb copy is limited to in-frame clones, with some not included. The sample holds roughly 260,000 clones; 86% are singletons and the top ten take 8.5% to 10%. Sequenced material: peripheral blood. The receptors here all came from a man aged 35-49 years who had recovered from COVID-19.

This clone was observed once. The CDR3 DNA follows: TGTGCCACCGGGACACCAGCCTACGAGCAGTACTTC. As protein: CATGTPAYEQYF. V usage is TRBV6-6 and J usage is TRBJ2-7; D possibly corresponds to TRBD1 (6 bases). Between the trimmed V and J ends, which lost 10 bases and 2 bases, there was a span of 12 bases. The length of the CDR3 is 12 residues. Germline-derived CDR1 and CDR2 are MNHNY and SVGAGI (reference sequence).

This clone came up once. This rearrangement joins TRBV10-3 to TRBJ2-7; 8 positions agree with TRBD1. CDR3 length equals 14 residues. CDR1 and CDR2 (germline): ENHRY, SYGVKD. The J segment lost 7 bases and the V segment lost 1 base, leaving 6 bases of the junction unmatched. Written as DNA, the CDR3 is TGTGCCATCAGTGAGTTGCAGGGGGCGGGTGAGCAGTACTTC. Its protein is CAISELQGAGEQYF.

The rearrangement uses TRBV7-9 and TRBJ2-3; 8 bases match TRBD2. Per the germline V gene, CDR1 is SEHNR and CDR2 is FQNEAQ (reference sequence). With 7 bases clipped from V and 1 base from J, the junction kept 13 bases outside the gene matches. This CDR3 contains 17 residues. This CDR3 reads CASTPSRSGSGTDTQYF. The CDR3 nucleotides are TGTGCCAGCACCCCCAGTCGGAGCGGGAGTGGCACAGATACGCAGTATTTT.

V and J are TRBV9 and TRBJ2-1; 14 bases line up with TRBD2. Trimming removed 4 bases from V and 9 bases from J; junction bases left unmatched: 3. CDR1 SGDLS and CDR2 YYNGEE come from the germline V gene. This CDR3 region has 14 residues. CDR3 amino acids: CASSPGTSGSEQFF. DNA of the CDR3: TGTGCCAGCAGCCCTGGGACTAGCGGGAGTGAGCAGTTCTTC.

J is TRBJ1-5 and V is TRBV6-2 or TRBV6-3; D is ambiguous. This CDR3 is built from 14 residues. Germline V gene lookup returns CDR1 MNHEY and CDR2 SVGEGT. Trimming left V 2 bases short and J 7 bases short, with 12 bases between. The CDR3 loop reads CASSYAGKGQPQHF. CDR3 sequence (DNA): TGTGCCAGCAGTTACGCCGGGAAGGGACAGCCCCAGCATTTT.

The V gene is TRBV7-2, the J gene TRBJ2-1, with D perhaps matching TRBD2 (6 bases). The ends were cut back, 5 bases at V and 9 bases at J, with 17 bases in the middle. The germline V gene has CDR1 SGHTA and CDR2 FQGNSA. The CDR3 runs 14 residues. The CDR3 loop reads CASSQLFGGGEQFF. CDR3 bases: TGTGCCAGCAGCCAACTGTTTGGGGGAGGTGAGCAGTTCTTC.

V usage is TRBV27 and J usage is TRBJ1-2; D possibly corresponds to TRBD1 (6 bases). This CDR3 has 14 residues. Deletions cut 2 bases from V and 5 bases from J, with 12 bases between. Germline assignment: CDR1 MNHEY and CDR2 SMNVEV (reference sequence). The CDR3 DNA follows: TGTGCCAGCAGTTTAGACAGGCTACGATATGGCTACACCTTC. Translating it yields CASSLDRLRYGYTF.

V and J are TRBV6-6 and TRBJ2-1; TRBD2 matches 12 bases. With V trimmed by 2 bases and J by 9 bases, 5 bases remained unmatched. Germline CDR1 and CDR2: MNHNY and SVGAGI (reference sequence). CDR3 size: 15 residues. CDR3 bases: TGTGCCAGCAGTTACGGACTAGCGGGACAGGGTGAGCAGTTCTTC. This gives the protein CASSYGLAGQGEQFF.

The rearrangement uses TRBV10-3 and TRBJ2-3; 14 bases fit TRBD2. V was pared by 6 bases and J by 4 bases, with 3 bases of the junction left unmatched. Germline CDR1 and CDR2: ENHRY and SYGVKD. The length of the CDR3 is 15 residues. The CDR3 loop is CAIRGTSGGSDTQYF. CDR3 nucleotide sequence: TGTGCCATCAGGGGGACTAGCGGGGGATCAGATACGCAGTATTTT.

This chain links TRBV5-4 with TRBJ2-3, with TRBD2 matching over 7 bases. CDR3 length: 16 residues. The ends lost 1 base at V and 2 bases at J; junction bases unmatched: 7. The germline gives CDR1 SGHNT, CDR2 YYREEE (reference sequence). The CDR3: CASSLKTGGFTDTQYF. Here the CDR3 DNA reads TGTGCCAGCAGCTTGAAAACGGGGGGTTTCACAGATACGCAGTATTTT.

This chain links TRBV5-6 with TRBJ2-7, with D possibly matching TRBD2 (6 bases). Germline V CDR1 and CDR2: SGHDT, YYEEEE. The CDR3 has 15 amino acids. Trimming removed 8 bases from V and 1 base from J, with 19 bases in between. CDR3 sequence reads: CASFPGGKNSYEQYF. Written as DNA, the CDR3 is TGTGCCAGTTTCCCCGGGGGTAAGAATTCCTACGAGCAGTACTTC.

The chain combines TRBV9 with TRBJ2-1; TRBD1 matches at 9 bases. CDR1 and CDR2 from the germline V gene are SGDLS and YYNGEE. Trimming at V came to 3 bases and at J to 3 bases, leaving 4 bases not matched to a gene. The CDR3 has 15 amino acids. CDR3 in amino acids: CASSGRDRDYNEQFF. In DNA, the CDR3 is TGTGCCAGCAGCGGCCGGGACAGGGACTACAATGAGCAGTTCTTC.

The chain couples TRBV7-9 to TRBJ2-7; D possibly corresponds to TRBD2 (6 bases). The V gene lost 5 bases and the J gene lost 0 bases, with 11 bases spanning the gap. Germline V gene lookup returns CDR1 SEHNR and CDR2 FQNEAQ (reference sequence). This CDR3 contains 14 residues. The DNA for the CDR3 is TGTGCCAGCAGCGAACGGGGGTCCTCCTACGAGCAGTACTTC. It encodes CASSERGSSYEQYF.

The V gene is TRBV5-1, the J gene TRBJ2-1; 8 nucleotides align to TRBD2. Germline V gene sequence: CDR1 SGHRS, CDR2 YFSETQ. The CDR3 runs 14 residues. V dropped 0 bases and J dropped 6; count of bases not matched to a gene: 2. The CDR3, as DNA: TGCGCCAGCAGCTTGGGCCTAGCGGGCAATGAGCAGTTCTTC. Translating it yields CASSLGLAGNEQFF.

The chain uses TRBV7-8 and TRBJ2-7; TRBD1 aligns across 10 bases. This CDR3 contains 16 residues. With 5 bases clipped from V and 6 bases from J, the junction kept 13 bases outside the gene matches. Per the germline V gene, CDR1 is SGHVS and CDR2 is FQNEAQ. CDR3 sequence reads: CASSLRGGTGASEQYF. The CDR3 DNA reads TGTGCCAGCAGCCTCCGGGGGGGGACAGGGGCAAGCGAGCAGTACTTC. The variable domain in full, with the rest retrieved from reference TRBV7-8 and TRBJ2-7, is GAGVSQSPRYKVAKRGQDVALRCDPISGHVSLFWYQQALGQGPEFLTYFQNEAQLDKSGLPSDRFFAERPEGSVSTLKIQRTQQEDSAVYLCASSLRGGTGASEQYFGPGTRLTVT.

This clone was seen only a few times. V gene TRBV9 combines with J gene TRBJ2-1, with 10 bases fitting TRBD2. The CDR3 length is 17 residues. CDR1 SGDLS and CDR2 YYNGEE come from the germline V gene. The trim removed 0 bases at V and 1 base at J, leaving 4 bases unmatched. The CDR3 region is CASSVDPSGGSYNEQFF. As DNA, the CDR3 is TGTGCCAGCAGCGTAGATCCTAGCGGGGGTTCCTACAATGAGCAGTTCTTC.

The chain combines TRBV6-5 with TRBJ1-2; 7 bases are a match to TRBD1. Germline V lookup: CDR1 MNHEY, CDR2 SVGAGI. The CDR3 loop spans 14 amino acids. V was clipped by 6 bases and J by 4 bases; unmatched bases: 8. The DNA of the CDR3 is TGTGCCAGCAGCGGACAGGAAGGCCCCTATGGCTACACCTTC. Amino acids: CASSGQEGPYGYTF.

Only one count was recorded for this clone. The V gene is TRBV6-5, the J gene TRBJ1-4; D remains unclear. V shed 4 bases and J shed 0 bases, with 6 bases lying between them. Germline CDR1 reads MNHEY; CDR2 reads SVGAGI. The CDR3 totals 14 residues. CDR3 loop: CASSLQPTNEKLFF. DNA for the CDR3: TGTGCCAGCAGTTTACAGCCAACTAATGAAAAACTGTTTTTT.